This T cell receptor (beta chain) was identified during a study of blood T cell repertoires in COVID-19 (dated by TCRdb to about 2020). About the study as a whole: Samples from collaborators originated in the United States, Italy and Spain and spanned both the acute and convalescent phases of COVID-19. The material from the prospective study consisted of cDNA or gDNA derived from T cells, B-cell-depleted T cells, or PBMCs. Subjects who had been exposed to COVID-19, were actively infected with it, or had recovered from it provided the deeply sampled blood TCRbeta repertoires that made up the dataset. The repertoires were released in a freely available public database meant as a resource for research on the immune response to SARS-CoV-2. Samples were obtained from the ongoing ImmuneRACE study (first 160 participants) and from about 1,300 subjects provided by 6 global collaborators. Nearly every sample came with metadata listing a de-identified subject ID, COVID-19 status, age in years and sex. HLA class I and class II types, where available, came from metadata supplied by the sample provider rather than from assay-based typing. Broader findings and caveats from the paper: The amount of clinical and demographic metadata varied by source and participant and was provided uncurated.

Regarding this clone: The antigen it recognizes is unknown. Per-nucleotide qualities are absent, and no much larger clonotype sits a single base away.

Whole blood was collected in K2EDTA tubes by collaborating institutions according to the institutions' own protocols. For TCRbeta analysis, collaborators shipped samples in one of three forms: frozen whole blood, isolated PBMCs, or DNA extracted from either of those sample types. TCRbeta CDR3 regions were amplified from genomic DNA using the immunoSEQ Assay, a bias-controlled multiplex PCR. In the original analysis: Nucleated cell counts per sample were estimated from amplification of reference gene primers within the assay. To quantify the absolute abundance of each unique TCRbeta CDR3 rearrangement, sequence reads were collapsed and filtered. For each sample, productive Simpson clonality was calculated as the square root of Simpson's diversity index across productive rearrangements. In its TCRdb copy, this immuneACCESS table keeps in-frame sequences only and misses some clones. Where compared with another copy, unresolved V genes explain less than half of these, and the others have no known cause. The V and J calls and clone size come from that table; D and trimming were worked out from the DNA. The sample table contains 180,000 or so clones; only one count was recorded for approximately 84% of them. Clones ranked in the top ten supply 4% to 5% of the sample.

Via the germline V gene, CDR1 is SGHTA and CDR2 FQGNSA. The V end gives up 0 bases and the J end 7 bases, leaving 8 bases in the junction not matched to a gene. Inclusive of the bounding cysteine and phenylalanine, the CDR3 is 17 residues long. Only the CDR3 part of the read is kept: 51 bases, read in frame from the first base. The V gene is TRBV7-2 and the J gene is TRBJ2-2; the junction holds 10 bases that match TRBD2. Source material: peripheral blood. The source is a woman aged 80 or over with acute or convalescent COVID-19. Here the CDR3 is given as CASSLALLAGPHGELFF. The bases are TGTGCCAGCAGCTTAGCGCTACTAGCGGGACCCCACGGGGAGCTGTTTTTT.